The rows below give T cell receptor beta chains drawn from one sample of a study of technical replicates of blood from a handful of donors. Clones were sequenced by immunoSEQ multiplex PCR, and TCRdb holds only the in-frame ones, with some missing. The sample holds roughly 85,000 clones; 94% are singletons and the top ten take around 0.25%. The sequenced material came from T cells isolated from PBMCs. All receptors derive from a human donor in good health. CDR3s include the opening cysteine and the closing phenylalanine or tryptophan.

TRBJ1-6 TRBV30 CAWSMQGNSPLHF
TRBJ1-2 TRBV4-1 CASSQDRRTAF
TRBJ2-3 TRBV27 CASSHGQGGNADTQYF
TRBJ2-1 TRBV6-1 CASCRQPYNEQFF
TRBJ2-7 TRBV4-1 CASSQQTATRVSYEQYF
TRBJ2-5 TRBV6-5 CASSYSPRELGTQYF
TRBJ2-7 TRBV5-1 CASSLSGAVLGEQYF
TRBJ2-7 TRBV5-6 CASSSEGQGRYEQYF
TRBJ2-1 TRBV28 CASTPTSGSVNEQFF
TRBJ2-3 TRBV2 CASSPARGPYTQYF
TRBJ2-1 TRBV19 CASRKGGRSLWTYNEQFF
TRBJ2-7 TRBV13 CASSLNRGVGEQYF
TRBJ1-1 TRBV13 CASSLEGQGNTEAFF
TRBJ2-3 TRBV10-1 CASSETLAGLITDTQYF
TRBJ2-5 TRBV10-3 CATGITGNQETQYF
TRBJ2-7 TRBV6-1 CASSVFRADEQYF
TRBJ1-2 TRBV28 CAARTGQIYGYTF
TRBJ1-5 TRBV7-9 CASSLARPGQGSNQPQHF
TRBJ1-2 TRBV2 CASSEGGGATYGYTF
TRBJ1-2 TRBV6-5 CATKGGTGGAYGYTF
TRBJ2-2 TRBV11-2 CASSEGLAAGELFF
TRBJ2-5 TRBV5-4 CASSLEVAGPETQYF